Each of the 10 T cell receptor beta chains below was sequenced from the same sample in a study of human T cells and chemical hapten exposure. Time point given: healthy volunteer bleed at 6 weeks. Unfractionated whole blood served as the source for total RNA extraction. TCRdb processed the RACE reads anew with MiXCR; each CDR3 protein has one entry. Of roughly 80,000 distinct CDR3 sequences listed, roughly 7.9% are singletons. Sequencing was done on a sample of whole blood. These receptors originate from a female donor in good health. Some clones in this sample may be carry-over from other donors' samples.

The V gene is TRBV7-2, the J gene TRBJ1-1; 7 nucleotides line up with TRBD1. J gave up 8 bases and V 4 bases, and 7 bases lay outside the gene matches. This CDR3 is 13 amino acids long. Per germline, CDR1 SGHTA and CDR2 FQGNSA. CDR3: CASSSAGQLEAFF. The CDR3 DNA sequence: TGTGCCAGCAGCTCAGCGGGACAGCTCGAAGCTTTCTTT.

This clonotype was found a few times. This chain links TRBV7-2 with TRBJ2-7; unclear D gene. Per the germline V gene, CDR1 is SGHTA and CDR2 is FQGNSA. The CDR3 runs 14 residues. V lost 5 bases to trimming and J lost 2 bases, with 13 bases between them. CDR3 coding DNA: TGTGCCAGCAGCCCCATGACGAATACCTACGAGCAGTACTTC. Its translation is CASSPMTNTYEQYF. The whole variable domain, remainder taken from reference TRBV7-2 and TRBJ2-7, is GAGVSQSPSNKVTEKGKDVELRCDPISGHTALYWYRQSLGQGLEFLIYFQGNSAPDKSGLPSDRFSAERTGGSVSTLTIQRTQQEDSAVYLCASSPMTNTYEQYFGPGTRLTVT.

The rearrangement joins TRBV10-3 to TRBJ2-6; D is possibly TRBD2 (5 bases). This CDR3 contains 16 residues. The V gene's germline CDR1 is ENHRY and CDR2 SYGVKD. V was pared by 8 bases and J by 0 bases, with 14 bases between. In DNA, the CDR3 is TGTGCCATCCGGGATACCGAAAACTCTGGGGCCAACGTCCTGACTTTC. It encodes CAIRDTENSGANVLTF.

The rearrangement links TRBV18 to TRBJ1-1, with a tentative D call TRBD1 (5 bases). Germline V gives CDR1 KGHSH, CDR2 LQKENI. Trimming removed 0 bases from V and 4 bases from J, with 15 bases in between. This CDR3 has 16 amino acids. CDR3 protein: CASSPPSGGVATEAFF. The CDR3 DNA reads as TGTGCCAGCTCACCACCCTCGGGAGGGGTGGCCACTGAAGCTTTCTTT.

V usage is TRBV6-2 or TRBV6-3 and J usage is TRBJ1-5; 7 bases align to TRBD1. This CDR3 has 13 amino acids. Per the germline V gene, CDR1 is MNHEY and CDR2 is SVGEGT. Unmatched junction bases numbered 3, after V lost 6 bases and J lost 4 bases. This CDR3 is CASRNRGNQPQHF. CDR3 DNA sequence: TGTGCCAGCAGAAACAGGGGAAATCAGCCCCAGCATTTT.

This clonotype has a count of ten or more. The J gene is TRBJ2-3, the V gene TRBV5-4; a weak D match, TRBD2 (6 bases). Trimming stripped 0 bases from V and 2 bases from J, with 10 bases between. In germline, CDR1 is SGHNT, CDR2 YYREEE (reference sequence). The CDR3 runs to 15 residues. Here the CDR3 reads CASSLEAGTTDTQYF. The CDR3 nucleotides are TGTGCCAGCAGCTTGGAGGCGGGGACCACAGATACGCAGTATTTT.

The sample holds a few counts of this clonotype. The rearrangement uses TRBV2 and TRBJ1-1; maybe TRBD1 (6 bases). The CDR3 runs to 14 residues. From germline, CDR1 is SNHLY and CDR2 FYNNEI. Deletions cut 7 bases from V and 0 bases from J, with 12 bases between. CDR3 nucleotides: TGTGCCAGCACCCAAGACAGGCTGAACACTGAAGCTTTCTTT. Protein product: CASTQDRLNTEAFF. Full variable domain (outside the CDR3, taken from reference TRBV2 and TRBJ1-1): EPEVTQTPSHQVTQMGQEVILRCVPISNHLYFYWYRQILGQKVEFLVSFYNNEISEKSEIFDDQFSVERPDGSNFTLKIRSTKLEDSAMYFCASTQDRLNTEAFFGQGTRLTVV.

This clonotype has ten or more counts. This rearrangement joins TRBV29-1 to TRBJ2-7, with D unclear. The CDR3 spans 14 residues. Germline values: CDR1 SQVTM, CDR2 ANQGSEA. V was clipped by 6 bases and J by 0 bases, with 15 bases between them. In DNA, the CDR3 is TGCAGCGTACCCCTACCGGGCACCTCCTACGAGCAGTACTTC. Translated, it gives CSVPLPGTSYEQYF.

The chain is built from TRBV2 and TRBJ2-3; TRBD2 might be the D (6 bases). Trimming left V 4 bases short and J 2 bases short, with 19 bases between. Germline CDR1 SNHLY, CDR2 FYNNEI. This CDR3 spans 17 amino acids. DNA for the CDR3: TGTGCCAGCAGTGGTCGAGAGTATAGCGGATCCACAGATACGCAGTATTTT. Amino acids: CASSGREYSGSTDTQYF. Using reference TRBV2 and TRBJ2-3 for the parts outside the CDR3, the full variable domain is EPEVTQTPSHQVTQMGQEVILRCVPISNHLYFYWYRQILGQKVEFLVSFYNNEISEKSEIFDDQFSVERPDGSNFTLKIRSTKLEDSAMYFCASSGREYSGSTDTQYFGPGTRLTVL.

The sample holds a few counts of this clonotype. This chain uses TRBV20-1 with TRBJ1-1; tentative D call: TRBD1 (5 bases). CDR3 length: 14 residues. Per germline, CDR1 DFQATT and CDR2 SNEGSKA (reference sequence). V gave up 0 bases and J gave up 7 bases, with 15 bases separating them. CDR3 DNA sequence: TGCAGTGCTAGAGAAGGGGCAGGAGGCCTTGAAGCTTTCTTT. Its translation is CSAREGAGGLEAFF.